Included here is one TCR beta chain sequence, with context. Its recognized antigen is unknown. Base-call qualities are not available, and no considerably larger clone is one nucleotide away. The data are from a study of cytomegalovirus exposure and HLA in healthy donors (dated by TCRdb to about 2017). Turning to the overall study: In an earlier analysis of 587 of the donors, around 300 Gb of sequence data and about 110 million unique TCR beta sequences from about 179 million T cells were reported. A later genetic analysis used genome-wide SNP genotypes for about three fifths of the 666 donors, treating that subset as a discovery cohort. Of the roughly 420 genotyped donors, 65% to 90% were placed in the genetic ancestry cluster associated with self-reported Caucasian donors. In a later analysis, previously published TCR beta repertoires from several hundred donors were re-analyzed and high-resolution HLA genotyping was added so that TCR occurrence patterns could be studied. To predict cytomegalovirus infection status, the study brought together high-throughput TCR immunosequencing, statistical association of individual TCRs with disease status, and machine learning. To decide whether each TCR beta V gene segment behaved as functional or pseudogenic, an earlier analysis of some 600 of the donors relied on high-throughput TCR beta sequencing. The T cell repertoires of several hundred subjects were profiled by immunosequencing and related to cytomegalovirus serostatus. The study was designed to test whether signatures of past pathogen exposure could be identified by cataloging public T cell receptors. A separate validation cohort of 100 to 150 different subjects was used in addition to the approximately 610-subject first cohort. Typing coverage varied by locus: roughly 620-630 donors for A, B, C, DRB1 and DQB1; roughly 520 for DQA1; 606 for DPA1; roughly 450 for DPB1. Rather than drawing on any new phenotypic data, the later analysis identified candidate immune exposures from TCR beta sequences and the way those sequences occurred across donors. Both class I and class II loci were covered by HLA typing, at four-digit resolution. A handful of DR-DQ haplotypes were handled as single units for association and clustering because linkage in the cohort was strong. Across approximately 420 genotyped donors of the cohort, an average of roughly 200,000 unique TCR beta nucleotide sequences per donor were sequenced, and roughly 18% of those sequences were non-productive. All discovery cohort repertoires had been generated on a single sequencing platform. Donor age, sex, ethnicity and CMV serostatus were compiled alongside the repertoire data. Roughly 300 gigabases of sequencing data and tens of millions of unique TCR sequences were included in an early release covering about 700 HLA-typed donors.

Library method: the immunoSEQ multiplex PCR assay. The multiplex PCR relied on a mix of 60 forward primers for TCR Vbeta segments and 13 reverse primers for TCR Jbeta segments. Amplification of the CDR3 region of rearranged TCR beta genes was performed with a multiplex PCR assay on genomic DNA. The amplified TCR beta libraries were sequenced on the Illumina HiSeq System as 87-base-pair reads. Processing in the source paper ran as follows. A later analysis counted about 76 million unique TCR beta chains across the 690 or so repertoires, and 10 million to 11 million of these chains were shared by at least two donors. Raw reads were error-corrected and collapsed into unique sequences with a nearest-neighbor algorithm that merged closely related sequences to remove PCR and sequencing errors. Alignment of CDR3 sequences to IMGT reference sequences was used to assign V, D and J gene segments. For a sequence to be retained, a match of at least six nucleotides was required to both a V gene segment and a J gene segment. A rearrangement was called productive if the CDR3 had no stop codons and remained in frame with V and J, and every other rearrangement was called non-productive. Following IMGT convention, CDR3 was defined as the stretch from the second conserved V-encoded cysteine up to the conserved J-encoded phenylalanine. Sequences without an unambiguous match to a single V gene segment were excluded from the earlier analysis of about 630 of the donors. An earlier analysis of 587 of the donors classified V segments as functional when productive rearrangements were above 56.7% and as segregating when the standard deviation between donors was above 5%. A statistical classification framework was built for diagnosing cytomegalovirus status from the catalog of TCR beta chain sequences. In a later analysis, TCR nucleotide sequences were compared against IMGT/GENE-DB human TR gene sequences so that V and J genes could be assigned. Using the TCRdist pipeline, a later analysis assigned CDR3 sequences along with most-parsimonious VDJ recombination scenarios. In a later analysis, each TCR beta chain was defined by its CDR3 amino acid sequence together with its V-gene family, and reads without a unique V-gene family were excluded. As a way to deal with suspected cross-contamination and a sequencing artifact, a later analysis dropped hundreds of nucleotide sequences that were highly shared and had low generation probability. A later analysis calculated a clonal expansion index for each public chain from normalized within-repertoire ranks of inferred template counts. In a later analysis, generation probabilities were computed using a VDJ recombination model fitted to out-of-frame rearrangements, and the results were checked against IGoR. Hypergeometric tests were used in a later analysis to score TCR-TCR, TCR-HLA and TCR-CMV co-occurrence, with a repertoire-size bias correction applied to the TCR pairs. False discovery rates were estimated in a later analysis by permuting HLA or CMV assignments 20 times. In a later analysis, co-occurring TCRs were grouped using DBSCAN, with TCRdist sequence similarity added in when clustering inside HLA-allele-positive subsets. For co-occurrence clustering, repertoires with fewer than 30,000 or more than 120,000 public chains were excluded, along with roughly 5 repertoires with anomalous nucleotide sharing. Held by TCRdb, this immuneACCESS table contains in-frame sequences only and omits some clones. Under half of the omission traces to an unresolved V gene where checked; the cause of the rest is unknown. V and J calls and clone size are as listed in that table; D and trimming were resolved from the DNA. This sample lists 120,000 or so clones; 80% were detected once. The ten largest clones represent more than 2.5% of the sample.

CDR1 SEHNR and CDR2 FQNEAQ are derived from the germline V gene (reference sequence). The CDR3 measures 12 amino acids from cysteine to phenylalanine. Only CDR3 DNA is held: 36 bases, read in frame from base 1. Trimming at the junction amounts to 3 bases on V and 5 bases on J, and the germline ends lie 5 bases apart. The full study reports these points: The sequencing pipeline was judged likely to have produced a cluster of highly shared sequence variants as a technical artifact. Only TCR beta chains were sequenced in this cohort, and the absence of alpha or paired-chain data limited detectable features. The study gave a list of more than 150 TCR beta chains associated with cytomegalovirus. A later analysis found that TCR association rates varied across HLA loci, with DRB1 alleles showing the most associated TCRs and HLA-C alleles the fewest. Because HLA typing was missing for some donors at each locus, association tests included only the typed subset. An earlier analysis of around 600 of the donors showed that most TCR beta V segments appeared in productive rearrangements either about 87% or about 30% of the time, which broadly matched IMGT annotations. When HLA alleles, especially DR and DQ, strongly co-occurred, attributing TCR associations to individual alleles was difficult. Immune exposure information for the cohort was limited to CMV serostatus. Some IMGT-functional V segments, including TRBV6-2 and TRBV6-3, could not be distinguished by the 87-base-pair reads and were therefore excluded. In a later genetic analysis, a missense DCLRE1C variant was associated with V-gene and J-gene trimming of TCR beta chains, and the association was replicated in an independent cohort. Because counts were too low, some 17 rarely observed V segments, including chromosome 9 orphons, were left out of the earlier analysis of some 640 of the donors. Most TCR sequences were seen in very few donors, while some public TCRs were found in many individuals. Three of the identified cytomegalovirus-associated TCR beta chains were confirmed in vitro to be specific for cytomegalovirus antigens. A further reported finding was that TCR beta sequences accurately predicted the HLA-A and HLA-B alleles for most subjects in the first cohort. The presence/absence analyses assumed that sequencing depth was roughly uniform across donors, and that assumption may not be true. Linkage disequilibrium might explain the correlated functional status among segregating V segments, but an unknown experimental factor could not be ruled out. Compared with equally common non-associated chains, HLA-associated TCR beta chains in a later analysis were more clonally expanded and had lower generation probabilities. In both the original and validation cohorts, the classifier was reported to diagnose cytomegalovirus status with high specificity and sensitivity. A later analysis found that most CMV-associated TCR beta chains appeared HLA-restricted, with HLA associations seemingly driven largely by CMV exposure. The authors suggested that the approach could potentially be extended to other disease states and immunological phenotypes. A later analysis reported that several top co-occurrence clusters appeared linked to parvovirus B19, influenza, CMV and Epstein-Barr virus. A later genetic analysis reported fewer N-insertions in productive TCRs among donors in an Asian-associated ancestry cluster than the approximately 700-donor mean. Specific HLA alleles were associated with some 15,000 TCR beta sequences at a false discovery rate of 0.05 in a later analysis.

The cohort was made up of around 720 healthy bone marrow donors. All cohort members were sampled while nominally healthy, although unrecorded immune exposures were likely present. The donor was CMV seronegative and was included in the group of around 320 seronegative cohort members. A peripheral blood sample was provided by each donor, and peripheral blood mononuclear cells were used for TCR beta sequencing. The Qiagen DNeasy Blood Extraction Kit was used to extract genomic DNA from the blood cell samples. Input material: PBMCs. The TCR comes from a male donor in good health and CMV-seronegative. Rearrangement joined TRBV7-9 to TRBJ1-5; the D gene cannot be resolved reliably. CDR3 reads: CASSLADQPQHF. DNA sequence: TGTGCCAGCAGCTTGGCGGATCAGCCCCAGCATTTT.